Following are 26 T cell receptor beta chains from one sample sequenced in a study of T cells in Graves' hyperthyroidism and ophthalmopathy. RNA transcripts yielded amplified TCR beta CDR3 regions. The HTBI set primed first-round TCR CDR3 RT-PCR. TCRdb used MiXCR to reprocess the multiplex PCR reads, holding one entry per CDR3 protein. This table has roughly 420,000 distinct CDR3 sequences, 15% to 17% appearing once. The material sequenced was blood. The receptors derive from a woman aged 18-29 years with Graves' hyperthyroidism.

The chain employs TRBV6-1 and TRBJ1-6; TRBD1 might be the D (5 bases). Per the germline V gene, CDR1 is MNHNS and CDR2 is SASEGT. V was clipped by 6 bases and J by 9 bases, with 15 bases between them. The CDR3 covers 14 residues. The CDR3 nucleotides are TGTGCCAGCAGAACGGGGGACCCCATTTCACCCCTCCACTTT. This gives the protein CASRTGDPISPLHF.

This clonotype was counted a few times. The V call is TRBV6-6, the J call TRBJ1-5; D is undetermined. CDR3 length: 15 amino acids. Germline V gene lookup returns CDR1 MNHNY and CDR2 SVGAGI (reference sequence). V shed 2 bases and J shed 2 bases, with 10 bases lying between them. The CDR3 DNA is TGTGCCAGCAGTTACGGGGTAGGGCGCAATCAGCCCCAGCATTTT. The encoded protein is CASSYGVGRNQPQHF.

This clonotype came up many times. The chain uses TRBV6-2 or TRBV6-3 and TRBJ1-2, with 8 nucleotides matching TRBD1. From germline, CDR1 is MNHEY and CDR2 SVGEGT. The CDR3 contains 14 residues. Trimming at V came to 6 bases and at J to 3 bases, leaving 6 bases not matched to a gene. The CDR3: CASSLLGQDYGYTF. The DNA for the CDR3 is TGTGCCAGCAGCCTCTTGGGACAGGACTATGGCTACACCTTC.

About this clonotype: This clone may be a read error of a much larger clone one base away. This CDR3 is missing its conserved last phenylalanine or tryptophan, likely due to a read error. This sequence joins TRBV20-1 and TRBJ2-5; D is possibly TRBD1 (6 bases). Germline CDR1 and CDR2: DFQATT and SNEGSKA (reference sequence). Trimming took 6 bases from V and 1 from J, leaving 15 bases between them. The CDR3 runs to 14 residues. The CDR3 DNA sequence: TGCAGTGCCAGACAGGCAGGGCCCCAAGAGACCCAGTACCTC. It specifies CSARQAGPQETQYL.

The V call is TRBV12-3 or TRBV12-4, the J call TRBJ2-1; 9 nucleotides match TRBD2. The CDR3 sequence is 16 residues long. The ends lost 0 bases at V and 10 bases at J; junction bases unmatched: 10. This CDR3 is CASSLARSGSPGEQFF. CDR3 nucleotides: TGTGCCAGCAGTTTAGCCCGTAGCGGGAGTCCTGGAGAGCAGTTCTTC.

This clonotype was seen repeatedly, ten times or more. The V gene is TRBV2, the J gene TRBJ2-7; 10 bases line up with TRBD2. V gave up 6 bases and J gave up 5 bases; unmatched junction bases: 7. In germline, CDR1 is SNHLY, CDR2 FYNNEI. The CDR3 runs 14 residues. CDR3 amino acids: CASRERGGIHEQYF. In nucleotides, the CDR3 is TGTGCCAGCAGGGAGCGGGGGGGAATCCACGAGCAGTACTTC.

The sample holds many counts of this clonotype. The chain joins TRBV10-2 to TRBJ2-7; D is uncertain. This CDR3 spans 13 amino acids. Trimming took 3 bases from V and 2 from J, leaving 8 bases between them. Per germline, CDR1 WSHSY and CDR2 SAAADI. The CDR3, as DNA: TGCGCCAGCAGTGAACAGTACGCCTACGAGCAGTACTTC. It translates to CASSEQYAYEQYF.

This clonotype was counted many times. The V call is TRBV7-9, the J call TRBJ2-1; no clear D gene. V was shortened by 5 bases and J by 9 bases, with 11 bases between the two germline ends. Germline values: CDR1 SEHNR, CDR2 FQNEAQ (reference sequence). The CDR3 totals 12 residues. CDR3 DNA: TGTGCCAGCAGCGGAATAGCTGGTGAGCAGTTCTTC. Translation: CASSGIAGEQFF.

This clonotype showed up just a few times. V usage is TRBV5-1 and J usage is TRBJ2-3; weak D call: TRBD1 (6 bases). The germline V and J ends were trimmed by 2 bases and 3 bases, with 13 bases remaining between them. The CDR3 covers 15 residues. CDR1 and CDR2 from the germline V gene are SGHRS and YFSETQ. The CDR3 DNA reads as TGCGCCAGCAGCTTTGGACAGAGAGGTACAGATACGCAGTATTTT. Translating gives CASSFGQRGTDTQYF.

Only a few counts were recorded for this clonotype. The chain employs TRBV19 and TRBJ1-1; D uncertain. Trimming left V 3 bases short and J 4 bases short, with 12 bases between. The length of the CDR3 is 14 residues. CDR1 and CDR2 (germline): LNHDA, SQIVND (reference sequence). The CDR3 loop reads CASSMAGTGTEAFF. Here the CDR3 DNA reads TGTGCCAGTAGTATGGCCGGAACCGGCACTGAAGCTTTCTTT. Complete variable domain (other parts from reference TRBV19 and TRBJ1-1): DGGITQSPKYLFRKEGQNVTLSCEQNLNHDAMYWYRQDPGQGLRLIYYSQIVNDFQKGDIAEGYSVSREKKESFPLTVTSAQKNPTAFYLCASSMAGTGTEAFFGQGTRLTVV.

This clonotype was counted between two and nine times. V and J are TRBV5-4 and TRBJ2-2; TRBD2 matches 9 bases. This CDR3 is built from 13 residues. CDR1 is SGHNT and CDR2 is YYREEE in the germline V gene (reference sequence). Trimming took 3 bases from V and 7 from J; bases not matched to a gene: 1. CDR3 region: CASSWREGGELFF. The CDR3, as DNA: TGTGCCAGCAGCTGGCGGGAGGGCGGGGAGCTGTTTTTT.

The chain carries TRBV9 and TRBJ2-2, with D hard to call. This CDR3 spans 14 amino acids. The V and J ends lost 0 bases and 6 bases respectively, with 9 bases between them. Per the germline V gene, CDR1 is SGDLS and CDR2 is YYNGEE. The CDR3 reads CASSVAPVPGELFF. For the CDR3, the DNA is TGTGCCAGCAGCGTAGCCCCAGTGCCCGGGGAGCTGTTTTTT.

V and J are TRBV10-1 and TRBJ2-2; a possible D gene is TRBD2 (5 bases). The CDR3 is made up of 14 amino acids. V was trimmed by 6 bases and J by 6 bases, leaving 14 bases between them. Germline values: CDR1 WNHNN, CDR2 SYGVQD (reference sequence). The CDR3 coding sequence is TGCGCCAGCAGCTTGAGCGGTGGGTCCGGGGAGCTGTTTTTT. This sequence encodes CASSLSGGSGELFF.

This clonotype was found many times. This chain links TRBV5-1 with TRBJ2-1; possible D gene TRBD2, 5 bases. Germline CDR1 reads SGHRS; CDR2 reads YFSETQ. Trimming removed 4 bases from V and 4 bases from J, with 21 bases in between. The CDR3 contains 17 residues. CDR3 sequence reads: CASSKPNLAGMYNEQFF. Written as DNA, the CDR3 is TGCGCCAGCAGCAAACCCAACCTAGCTGGGATGTACAATGAGCAGTTCTTC.

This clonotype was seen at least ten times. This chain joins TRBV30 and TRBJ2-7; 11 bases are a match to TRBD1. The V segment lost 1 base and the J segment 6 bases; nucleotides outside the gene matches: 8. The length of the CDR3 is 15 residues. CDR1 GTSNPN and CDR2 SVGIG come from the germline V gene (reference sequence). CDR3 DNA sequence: TGTGCCTGGAGTGACGGGACAGGGGGTTTCTCCGAGCAGTACTTC. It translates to CAWSDGTGGFSEQYF.

CDR3 in amino acids: CASSPGLLKLGDGYTF. CDR3 DNA: TGTGCCAGCAGCCCGGGACTCTTAAAGTTGGGTGATGGCTACACCTTC. The chain couples TRBV5-8 to TRBJ1-2; D is perhaps TRBD1 (5 bases). CDR1 and CDR2 from the germline V gene are SGHTS and YDEGEE. The CDR3 has 16 residues. V lost 4 bases, J lost 6 bases, and 22 bases lay in between.

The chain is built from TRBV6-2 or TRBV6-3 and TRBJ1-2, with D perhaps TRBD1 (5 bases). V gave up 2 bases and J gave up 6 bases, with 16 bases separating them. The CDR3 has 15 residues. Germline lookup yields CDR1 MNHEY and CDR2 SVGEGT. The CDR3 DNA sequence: TGTGCCAGCAGTTACCCTGGCGGAGGGGTAAATGGCTACACCTTC. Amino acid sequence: CASSYPGGGVNGYTF.

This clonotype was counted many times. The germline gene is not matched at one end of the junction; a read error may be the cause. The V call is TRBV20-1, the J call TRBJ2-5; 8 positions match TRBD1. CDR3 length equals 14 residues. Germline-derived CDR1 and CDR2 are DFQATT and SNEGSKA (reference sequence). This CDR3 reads CNAPRQGAIETQYF. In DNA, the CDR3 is TGCAATGCTCCCAGGCAGGGGGCCATTGAGACCCAGTACTTC.

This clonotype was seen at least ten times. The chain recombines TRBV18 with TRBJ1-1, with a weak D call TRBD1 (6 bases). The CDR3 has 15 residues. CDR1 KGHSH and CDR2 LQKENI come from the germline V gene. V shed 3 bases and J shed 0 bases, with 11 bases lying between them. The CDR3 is CASSPETGMNTEAFF. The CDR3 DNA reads TGTGCCAGCTCACCGGAGACAGGCATGAACACTGAAGCTTTCTTT.

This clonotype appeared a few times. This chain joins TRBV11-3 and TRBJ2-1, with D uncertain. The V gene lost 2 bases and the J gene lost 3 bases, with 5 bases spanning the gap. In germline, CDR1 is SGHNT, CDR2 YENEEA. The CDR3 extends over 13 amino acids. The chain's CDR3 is CASSLNGYNEQFF. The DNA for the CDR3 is TGTGCCAGCAGCTTAAACGGCTACAATGAGCAGTTCTTC.

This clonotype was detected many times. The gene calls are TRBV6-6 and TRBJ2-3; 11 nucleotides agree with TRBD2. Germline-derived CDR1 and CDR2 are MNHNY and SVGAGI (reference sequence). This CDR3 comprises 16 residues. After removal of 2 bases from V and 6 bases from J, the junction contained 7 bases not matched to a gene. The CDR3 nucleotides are TGTGCCAGCAGTTACAGGGTAGCGGGAGGGTCGGATACGCAGTATTTT. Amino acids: CASSYRVAGGSDTQYF.

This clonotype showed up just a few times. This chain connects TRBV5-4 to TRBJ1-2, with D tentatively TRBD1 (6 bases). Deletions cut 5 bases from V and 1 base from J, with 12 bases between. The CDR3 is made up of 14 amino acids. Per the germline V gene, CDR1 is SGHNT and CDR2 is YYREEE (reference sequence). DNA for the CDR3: TGTGCCAGCAGATCTGGACAGATTAACTATGGCTACACCTTC. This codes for CASRSGQINYGYTF.

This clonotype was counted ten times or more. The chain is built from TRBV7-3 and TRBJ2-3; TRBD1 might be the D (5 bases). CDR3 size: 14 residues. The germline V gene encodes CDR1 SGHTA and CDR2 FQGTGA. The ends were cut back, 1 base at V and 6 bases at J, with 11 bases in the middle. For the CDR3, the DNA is TGTGCCAGCAGCTTAATCCCCCAGGGCGATACGCAGTATTTT. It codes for CASSLIPQGDTQYF.

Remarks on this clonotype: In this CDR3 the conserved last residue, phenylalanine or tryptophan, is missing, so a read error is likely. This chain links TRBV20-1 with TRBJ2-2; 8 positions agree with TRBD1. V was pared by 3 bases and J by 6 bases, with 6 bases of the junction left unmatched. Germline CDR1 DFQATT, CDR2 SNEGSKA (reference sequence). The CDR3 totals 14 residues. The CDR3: CSARARQGSGELFL. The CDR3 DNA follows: TGCAGTGCTAGGGCCCGACAGGGGTCCGGGGAGCTGTTTCTT.

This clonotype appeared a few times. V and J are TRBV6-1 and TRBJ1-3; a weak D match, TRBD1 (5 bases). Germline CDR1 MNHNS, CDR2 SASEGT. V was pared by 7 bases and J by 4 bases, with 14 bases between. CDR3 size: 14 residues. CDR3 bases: TGTGCCAGCACCGCGGCGGGGGGGGGAAACACCATATATTTT. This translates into CASTAAGGGNTIYF.

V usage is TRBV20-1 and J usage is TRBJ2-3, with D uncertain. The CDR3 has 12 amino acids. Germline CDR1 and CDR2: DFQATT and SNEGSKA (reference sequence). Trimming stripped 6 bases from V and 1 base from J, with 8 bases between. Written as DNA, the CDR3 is TGCAGTGCACTCCTTGGCACAGATACGCAGTATTTT. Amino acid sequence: CSALLGTDTQYF.